This T cell receptor (beta chain) appears in the sequencing data of a study of OX40 agonist ivuxolimab in advanced cancers. Assay: immunoSEQ multiplex PCR; the TCRdb copy retains only in-frame clones and omits some. This sample has over 65,000 clones, with 80% to 95% found just once. Germline assignment: CDR1 MDHEN and CDR2 SYDVKM. This CDR3 has 11 residues. V was clipped by 6 bases and J by 4 bases, with 7 bases between them. Sequencing was performed on CD4+ or CD8+ T cells sorted from blood, taken in a trial of the OX40 agonist ivuxolimab. The chain combines TRBV28 with TRBJ2-7; D unresolved. The origin of this receptor is an adult with an advanced solid tumor such as melanoma, head and neck, liver or kidney cancer. This chain's CDR3 is CASRGGYEQYF. CDR3 nucleotides: TGTGCCAGCAGGGGTGGGTACGAGCAGTACTTC.